A single sample gave rise to the 14 T cell receptor beta chains below, sequenced in a study of tumour-infiltrating T cells in Burkitt lymphoma. Assay: immunoSEQ multiplex PCR; the TCRdb copy retains only in-frame clones and omits some. The sample gives 8,000 or so clones, 60% to 75% of which show up once; approximately 40% is in the top ten. Sequenced: tumor tissue. These receptors all stem from a human donor with diffuse large B-cell lymphoma.

The chain joins TRBV10-3 to TRBJ1-2; TRBD1 is a possible D gene (6 bases). From germline, CDR1 is ENHRY and CDR2 SYGVKD. V lost 1 base, J lost 8 bases, and 14 bases lay in between. This CDR3 spans 14 amino acids. The DNA for the CDR3 is TGTGCCATCAGTGAGTTGGGGCAGGGGAGCGGCTACACCTTC. Its translation: CAISELGQGSGYTF.

A remark on this clone: One junction end does not reproduce the germline sequence, and a read error may be involved. The V and J genes are TRBV5-6 and TRBJ1-3, with D tentatively TRBD1 (5 bases). Germline V gives CDR1 SGHDT, CDR2 YYEEEE. CDR3 size: 15 residues. Here the CDR3 reads CASSLGLSSGNTIYF. DNA for the CDR3: TGTGCCAGCAGTTTGGGACTGAGCTCTGGAAACACCATATATTTT.

This clone was found a few times. This sequence joins TRBV29-1 and TRBJ1-1, with 9 bases fitting TRBD1. CDR1 and CDR2 (germline): SQVTM, ANQGSEA. The V and J ends lost 6 bases and 2 bases, in that order; junction bases with no gene match: 4. CDR3 size: 13 residues. The CDR3 reads CSVRTGANTEAFF. The CDR3 nucleotides read TGCAGCGTGCGGACAGGGGCAAACACTGAAGCTTTCTTT.

V is TRBV30 and J is TRBJ2-2, with 15 bases identical to TRBD2. The CDR3 has 19 residues. Germline assignment: CDR1 GTSNPN and CDR2 SVGIG (reference sequence). Germline trimming cut 4 bases from V and 3 bases from J; bases unmatched to any gene: 12. The CDR3 spells CAWKNRTSGGADDTGELFF. The DNA of the CDR3 is TGTGCCTGGAAAAATCGGACTAGCGGGGGGGCCGATGACACCGGGGAGCTGTTTTTT.

The chain couples TRBV19 to TRBJ2-7; 9 bases map to TRBD1. The CDR3 contains 14 residues. Germline values: CDR1 LNHDA, CDR2 SQIVND (reference sequence). With V trimmed by 5 bases and J by 2 bases, 4 bases remained unmatched. DNA of the CDR3: TGTGCCAGTAGTCCCGGGACAGGGACCTACGAGCAGTACTTC. Its protein product is CASSPGTGTYEQYF.

The V gene is TRBV15, the J gene TRBJ1-3; D remains unclear. V shed 4 bases and J shed 0 bases, with 7 bases lying between them. Germline values: CDR1 LNHNV, CDR2 YYDKDF (reference sequence). This CDR3 contains 14 residues. For the CDR3, the DNA is TGTGCCACCAGCATCGACTTCTCTGGAAACACCATATATTTT. This gives the protein CATSIDFSGNTIYF. The full variable domain, in which reference TRBV15 and TRBJ1-3 provide the parts outside the CDR3, is DAMVIQNPRYQVTQFGKPVTLSCSQTLNHNVMYWYQQKSSQAPKLLFHYYDKDFNNEADTPDNFQSRRPNTSFCFLDIRSPGLGDTAMYLCATSIDFSGNTIYFGEGSWLTVV.

The V gene is TRBV15, the J gene TRBJ1-2, with a possible D match to TRBD1 (5 bases). The V and J ends lost 6 bases and 5 bases respectively, with 16 bases between them. The CDR3 is made up of 14 amino acids. Per the germline V gene, CDR1 is LNHNV and CDR2 is YYDKDF (reference sequence). This chain's CDR3 is CATSPGQQGYGYTF. The DNA of the CDR3 is TGTGCCACCAGTCCGGGCCAGCAGGGTTATGGCTACACCTTC. The full variable domain, in which reference TRBV15 and TRBJ1-2 provide the parts outside the CDR3, is DAMVIQNPRYQVTQFGKPVTLSCSQTLNHNVMYWYQQKSSQAPKLLFHYYDKDFNNEADTPDNFQSRRPNTSFCFLDIRSPGLGDTAMYLCATSPGQQGYGYTFGSGTRLTVV.

The J gene is TRBJ1-1, the V gene TRBV5-1; a possible D gene is TRBD1 (6 bases). CDR1 and CDR2 from the germline V gene are SGHRS and YFSETQ. Trimming cost V 0 bases and J 4 bases, with 10 bases left between them. The CDR3 extends over 14 amino acids. CDR3 in DNA: TGCGCCAGCAGCTTGGCCGGGGGGCTCACTGAAGCTTTCTTT. This gives the protein CASSLAGGLTEAFF.

The chain employs TRBV7-2 and TRBJ2-3; TRBD1 matches 7 bases. The ends lost 4 bases at V and 3 bases at J; junction bases unmatched: 7. The CDR3 spans 15 residues. Germline V gene data show CDR1 as SGHTA and CDR2 as FQGNSA. CDR3 sequence reads: CASSSTGVGTDTQYF. The CDR3 bases are TGTGCCAGCAGCTCTACAGGGGTTGGAACAGATACGCAGTATTTT.

The genes are TRBV2 and TRBJ2-1, with 10 bases aligning to TRBD1. The CDR3 runs to 14 residues. V shed 3 bases and J 8 bases; nucleotides not matched to a gene: 4. Germline CDR1 SNHLY, CDR2 FYNNEI. Here the CDR3 reads CASSEGTGVDEQFF. Here the CDR3 DNA reads TGTGCCAGCAGTGAGGGGACAGGGGTGGATGAGCAGTTCTTC.

The rearrangement uses TRBV4-2 and TRBJ1-4, with D tentatively TRBD1 (5 bases). Between the trimmed V and J ends, which lost 0 bases and 3 bases, there was a span of 17 bases. The length of the CDR3 is 18 residues. Germline V gives CDR1 LGHNA, CDR2 YNFKEQ. The CDR3 DNA follows: TGTGCCAGCAGCCAAGACGCTTTCAGAGGGACGGCTAATGAAAAACTGTTTTTT. Protein: CASSQDAFRGTANEKLFF.

This clone has a handful of counts. The CDR3 loop reads CASSLGQKVNQPQHF. In nucleotides, the CDR3 is TGTGCCAGCAGCTTGGGACAGAAGGTCAATCAGCCCCAGCATTTT. The chain is built from TRBV5-8 and TRBJ1-5; TRBD1 is a possible D gene (5 bases). The ends were cut back, 0 bases at V and 3 bases at J, with 10 bases in the middle. CDR1 and CDR2 (germline): SGHTS, YDEGEE. The CDR3 is 15 residues long.

A single count supports this clone. V usage is TRBV2 and J usage is TRBJ1-1, with D perhaps TRBD1 (5 bases). Trimming pared 7 bases from V and 3 bases from J, leaving 12 bases between. Germline CDR1 SNHLY, CDR2 FYNNEI. The CDR3 totals 13 residues. The DNA of the CDR3 is TGTGCCAGCACTATTCAGGGTTACACTGAAGCTTTCTTT. This gives the protein CASTIQGYTEAFF.

The CDR3 DNA follows: TGCGCCAGCAGCACCGGGACTAACCACTACGAGCAGTACTTC. Its translation is CASSTGTNHYEQYF. The gene calls are TRBV5-1 and TRBJ2-7; TRBD2 matches 7 bases. Per germline, CDR1 SGHRS and CDR2 YFSETQ. The CDR3 totals 14 residues. After removal of 4 bases from V and 3 bases from J, the junction contained 7 bases not matched to a gene.